This T cell receptor (beta chain) was sequenced for a study of B cell selection in AIRE deficiency. Repertoires were generated with immunoSEQ multiplex PCR, while TCRdb's copy carries only in-frame clones and drops some. The table lists about 25,000 clones, roughly 96% of them singletons. CD4+CD127+ cells were sorted as the conventional CD4 T cells. The material sequenced was conventional CD4+ T cells sorted from PBMCs. This receptor was taken from a human donor with AIRE deficiency.

The CDR3: CASSSISGKHTDTQYF. CDR3 coding DNA: TGTGCCAGCAGCTCAATTAGCGGGAAGCACACAGATACGCAGTATTTT. The chain has TRBV11-3 and TRBJ2-3; 8 positions agree with TRBD2. The germline CDR1 and CDR2 sequences are SGHNT and YENEEA. CDR3 size: 16 residues. V dropped 4 bases and J dropped 2; count of bases not matched to a gene: 8.